This T cell receptor (beta chain) emerged from a study of T-cell reconstitution after alpha-beta-depleted transplantation in children. Findings of the study overall: Newly generated T cells supplied most T-cell counts and diversity one year post-transplant.

In its sample, this clonotype was seen a few times. Its antigen is unknown. One junction end disagrees with the germline gene, perhaps due to a read error. It was with unique molecular identifiers that the TCRbeta library was prepared. TCRdb itself ran the PCR reads through MiXCR, one entry per CDR3 protein. The table lists just over 950,000 distinct CDR3 sequences, 25% to 35% of them singletons. This CDR3 region has 14 residues. Looked up from germline, CDR1 is DFQATT and CDR2 is SNEGSKA (reference sequence). The sample in question was PBMCs, mostly from graft donor cells, obtained 360 days after TCRalphabeta/CD19-depleted stem cell transplant. This receptor was obtained from a boy younger than two who had a stem cell transplant for SCID, so the T cells may come from the graft donor. The gene calls are TRBV20-1 and TRBJ2-7; possibly TRBD1 for D (6 bases). In DNA, the CDR3 is TGCAGTGCTATTACCGGGACATCCTCCGACGAGCAGTACTTC. Protein sequence: CSAITGTSSDEQYF.